This note documents a single TCR beta chain sequence. This entry comes from a study of blood T cell repertoires in COVID-19. This CDR3 comprises 16 residues. Trimming pared 3 bases from V and 2 bases from J, leaving 16 bases between. CDR1 is MGHRA and CDR2 is YSYEKL in the germline V gene. As processed by the authors: How many nucleated cells were present was estimated from reference gene primer amplification. Sequencing was performed with immunoSEQ multiplex PCR; in TCRdb, only in-frame clones are kept and a portion is missing. From that table come the V and J calls and clone size; the DNA was used to work out D and trimming. Counted here are about 200,000 clones, roughly 83% occurring once; the ten biggest clones make up about 5.6%. Recruitment covered roughly 24 US areas and drew participants whose ages spanned about 18 to 100 years. Allocation to cohorts depended on clinical history reported by the participants.

The rearrangement links TRBV4-1 to TRBJ1-2; D may be TRBD1 (5 bases). Sequencing input: PBMCs or T cells enriched from blood (not recorded which). This TCR was sampled from a man aged 35 to 55 with acute COVID-19. The CDR3 sequence is CASSHPDTKRNYGYTF. As DNA, the CDR3 is TGCGCCAGCAGCCATCCGGACACAAAAAGGAACTATGGCTACACCTTC.